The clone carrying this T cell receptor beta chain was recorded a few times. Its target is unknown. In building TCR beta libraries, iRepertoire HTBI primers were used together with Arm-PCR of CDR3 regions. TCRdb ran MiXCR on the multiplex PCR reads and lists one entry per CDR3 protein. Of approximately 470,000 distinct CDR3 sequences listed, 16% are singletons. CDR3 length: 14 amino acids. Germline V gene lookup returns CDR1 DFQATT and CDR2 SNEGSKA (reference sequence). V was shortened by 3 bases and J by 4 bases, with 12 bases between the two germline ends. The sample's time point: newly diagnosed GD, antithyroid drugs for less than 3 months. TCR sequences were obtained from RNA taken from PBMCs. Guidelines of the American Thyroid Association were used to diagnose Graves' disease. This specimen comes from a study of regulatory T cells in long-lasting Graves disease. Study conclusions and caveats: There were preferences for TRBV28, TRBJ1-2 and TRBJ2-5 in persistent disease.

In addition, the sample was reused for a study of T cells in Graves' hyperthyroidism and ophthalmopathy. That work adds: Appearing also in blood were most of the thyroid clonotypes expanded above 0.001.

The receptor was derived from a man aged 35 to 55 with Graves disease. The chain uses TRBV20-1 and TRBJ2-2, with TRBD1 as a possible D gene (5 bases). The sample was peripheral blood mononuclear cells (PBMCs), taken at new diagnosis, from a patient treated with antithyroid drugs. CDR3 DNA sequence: TGCAGTGCTAGGGGCGACAGCGCCACCGGGGAGCTGTTTTTT. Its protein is CSARGDSATGELFF.